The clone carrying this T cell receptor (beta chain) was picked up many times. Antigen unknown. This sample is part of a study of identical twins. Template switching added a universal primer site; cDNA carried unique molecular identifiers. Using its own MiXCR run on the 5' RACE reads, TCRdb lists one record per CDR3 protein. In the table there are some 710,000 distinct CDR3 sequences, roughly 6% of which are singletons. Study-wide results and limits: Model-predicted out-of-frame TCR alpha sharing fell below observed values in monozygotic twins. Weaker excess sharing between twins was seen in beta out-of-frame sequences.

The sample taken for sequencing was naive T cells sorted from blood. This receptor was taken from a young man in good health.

CDR3 amino acids: CASSLRLAGGPSTDTQYF. In DNA, the CDR3 is TGTGCCAGCAGTTTGCGACTAGCGGGAGGACCCAGCACAGATACGCAGTATTTT. The chain is built from TRBV12-3 or TRBV12-4 and TRBJ2-3, with 13 positions matching TRBD2. The CDR3 consists of 18 residues. V was clipped by 3 bases and J by 0 bases; unmatched bases: 6.